The next 27 T cell receptor beta chains were all read from a single sample in a study of T cells expressing NK-cell markers. TCRdb reprocessed the 5' RACE reads, keeping one entry per CDR3 protein, no DNA. The sample's table shows roughly 420,000 distinct CDR3 sequences. Sequencing was performed on blood T cells: a sorted CD56 or NKG2C T cell subset, CD4+ or CD8+ T cells, or bulk PBMC T cells (not recorded which). The receptor source for this set is a woman between 18 and 70 years old in good health.

The CDR3 reads CASSRTNTEAFF. This sequence joins TRBV12-3 or TRBV12-4 and TRBJ1-1. The CDR3 extends over 12 amino acids.

This sequence joins TRBV11-2 and TRBJ1-5. Per germline, CDR1 SGHAT and CDR2 FQNNGV. The CDR3 loop spans 19 amino acids. This chain's CDR3 is CASSLYSRGQIFSNQPQHF. The entire variable domain, with the rest obtained from reference TRBV11-2 and TRBJ1-5, is as follows: EAGVAQSPRYKIIEKRQSVAFWCNPISGHATLYWYQQILGQGPKLLIQFQNNGVVDDSQLPKDRFSAERLKGVDSTLKIQPAKLEDSAVYLCASSLYSRGQIFSNQPQHFGDGTRLSIL.

V usage is TRBV12-3 or TRBV12-4 and J usage is TRBJ2-7; TCRdb returns TRBD1, unconfirmable since there is no DNA. The CDR3 extends over 13 amino acids. CDR3: CASKGETSYEQYF.

V and J are TRBV28 and TRBJ2-1; checking the TCRdb D call of TRBD2 is not possible without DNA. CDR3 length equals 14 residues. Germline assignment: CDR1 MDHEN and CDR2 SYDVKM. CDR3 residues: CASSVAGGVNEQFF.

The chain uses TRBV29-1 and TRBJ2-1; the TRBD2 assignment by TCRdb is unverifiable without DNA. CDR1 and CDR2 from the germline V gene are SQVTM and ANQGSEA. The CDR3 sequence is 14 residues long. The CDR3 sequence: CSLKGLAGENEQFF.

The rearrangement links TRBV3-1 to TRBJ2-5. Per the germline V gene, CDR1 is LGHDT and CDR2 is YNNKEL (reference sequence). CDR3 length: 14 residues. The CDR3 sequence is CASSRGVGGETQYF.

V gene TRBV11-1 combines with J gene TRBJ2-1; without DNA, the TCRdb call of TRBD2 cannot be checked. The germline CDR1 and CDR2 sequences are SGHAT and FQDESV (reference sequence). CDR3 size: 15 residues. The CDR3 sequence: CASSLVAHSYNEQFF.

This chain connects TRBV20-1 to TRBJ1-1; no DNA is available, so the TRBD1 call from TCRdb remains unchecked. CDR3 length: 15 residues. Germline values: CDR1 DFQATT, CDR2 SNEGSKA (reference sequence). CDR3 protein: CSARDPGTGRTEAFF.

This rearrangement joins TRBV15 to TRBJ2-5; TCRdb returns TRBD1, unconfirmable since there is no DNA. CDR1 is LNHNV and CDR2 is YYDKDF in the germline V gene (reference sequence). The CDR3 is 18 residues long. The CDR3 spells CATSRDYGTGALQETQYF.

The J gene is TRBJ2-3, the V gene TRBV10-3; TCRdb designates TRBD2, a call that cannot be tested without DNA. The CDR3 runs 15 residues. Germline values: CDR1 ENHRY, CDR2 SYGVKD. The CDR3 spells CAISEGRTVTDTQYF.

V and J are TRBV4-3 and TRBJ2-2; absent DNA, TCRdb's TRBD2 call cannot be checked. Germline V gene data show CDR1 as LGHNA and CDR2 as YSLEER. The CDR3 spans 15 residues. This CDR3 reads CASSQYQDYTGELFF.

This chain joins TRBV7-2 and TRBJ1-5; TCRdb calls TRBD1, which cannot be checked without DNA. This CDR3 is 15 amino acids long. Germline CDR1 reads SGHTA; CDR2 reads FQGNSA. This CDR3 reads CASSVTGDSNQPQHF.

V and J are TRBV3-1 and TRBJ1-2; the TCRdb D gene call, TRBD1, has no DNA to confirm it. CDR1 is LGHDT, CDR2 YNNKEL, per germline (reference sequence). The CDR3 consists of 15 residues. The CDR3 sequence is CASSPYRQRNYGYTF.

V usage is TRBV28 and J usage is TRBJ2-7; TCRdb indicates TRBD2, and absent DNA this call remains unverified. The CDR3 is made up of 14 amino acids. The germline CDR1 and CDR2 sequences are MDHEN and SYDVKM. The CDR3 sequence: CATRLAGEGYEQYF.

J is TRBJ1-3 and V is TRBV5-1. Germline V gene sequence: CDR1 SGHRS, CDR2 YFSETQ. CDR3 size: 15 residues. The CDR3 loop is CASSLLQEPGNTIYF.

The CDR3 loop reads CASRQLIGSGGSSYNEQFF. This chain links TRBV3-1 with TRBJ2-1; there is no DNA to check the TCRdb D call of TRBD2. The CDR3 has 19 amino acids. Germline CDR1 LGHDT, CDR2 YNNKEL (reference sequence).

CDR3 protein: CASSLTGGGNRGDTQYF. The rearrangement links TRBV11-2 to TRBJ2-3; TCRdb selects TRBD1, and the lack of DNA leaves this call unchecked. The CDR3 totals 17 residues. Germline V gives CDR1 SGHAT, CDR2 FQNNGV. The full variable domain, in which reference TRBV11-2 and TRBJ2-3 provide the parts outside the CDR3, is EAGVAQSPRYKIIEKRQSVAFWCNPISGHATLYWYQQILGQGPKLLIQFQNNGVVDDSQLPKDRFSAERLKGVDSTLKIQPAKLEDSAVYLCASSLTGGGNRGDTQYFGPGTRLTVL.

The chain recombines TRBV20-1 with TRBJ2-3; TCRdb's D call, TRBD1, is unchecked because there is no DNA. The CDR3 sequence is 14 residues long. The germline V gene has CDR1 DFQATT and CDR2 SNEGSKA (reference sequence). The CDR3 sequence: CSAATGGDADTQYF.

The chain couples TRBV5-6 to TRBJ2-3; without DNA, the TCRdb call of TRBD2 cannot be checked. This CDR3 has 16 residues. The germline V gene has CDR1 SGHDT and CDR2 YYEEEE. The CDR3 here is CASSFNSGGFTDTQYF.

The chain carries TRBV28 and TRBJ2-7; no DNA is available, so the TRBD1 call from TCRdb remains unchecked. Germline assignment: CDR1 MDHEN and CDR2 SYDVKM. This CDR3 contains 16 residues. CDR3 protein: CASSPFIRAPDYEQYF.

V usage is TRBV25-1 and J usage is TRBJ2-5. The CDR3 has 14 residues. In germline, CDR1 is MGHDK, CDR2 SYGVNS. CDR3 protein: CASSEYRSPETQYF.

This chain joins TRBV4-1 and TRBJ1-6; TCRdb selects TRBD1, and the lack of DNA leaves this call unchecked. CDR1 is MGHRA and CDR2 is YSYEKL in the germline V gene. The CDR3 length is 17 residues. CDR3 protein: CASSLLPPTGAHSPLHF.

The CDR3 is CASSIAPLGRVYTF. The chain carries TRBV19 and TRBJ1-2; TCRdb designates TRBD1, a call that cannot be tested without DNA. The CDR3 spans 14 residues. Germline V gives CDR1 LNHDA, CDR2 SQIVND (reference sequence).

V is TRBV27 and J is TRBJ2-3; TCRdb indicates TRBD2, and absent DNA this call remains unverified. CDR3 size: 18 residues. Germline V gene lookup returns CDR1 MNHEY and CDR2 SMNVEV (reference sequence). The CDR3 sequence is CASSSRLAGGGHGDTQYF.

This chain connects TRBV4-3 to TRBJ1-1. Germline values: CDR1 LGHNA, CDR2 YSLEER. The CDR3 length is 14 residues. This CDR3 reads CASSQEYRQGEAFF.

Here the CDR3 reads CSTSGYGSHSATEAFF. V is TRBV29-1 and J is TRBJ1-1. There are 16 residues in the CDR3. Germline V gene lookup returns CDR1 SQVTM and CDR2 ANQGSEA.

This chain connects TRBV3-1 to TRBJ2-7; TCRdb returns TRBD2, unconfirmable since there is no DNA. Germline-derived CDR1 and CDR2 are LGHDT and YNNKEL (reference sequence). The CDR3 consists of 17 residues. CDR3 in amino acids: CASSQVLAGGSSYEQYF.